Shown below are 2 T cell receptor beta chains from a single sample sequenced in a study of blood T cell repertoires in COVID-19. The assay was immunoSEQ multiplex PCR, and TCRdb's table has in-frame clones only and misses some. The profile shows around 94,000 clones, around 86% of them singletons. What was sequenced was peripheral blood. The source is a man aged 50 to 60 with active or convalescent COVID-19.

V usage is TRBV28 and J usage is TRBJ1-6; D remains unclear. Germline CDR1 is MDHEN and CDR2 is SYDVKM. The CDR3 runs 12 residues. V lost 5 bases to trimming and J lost 6 bases, with 5 bases between them. The DNA of the CDR3 is TGTGCCAGCAGTAGGAGTAATTCACCCCTCCACTTT. Residues: CASSRSNSPLHF.

The rearrangement links TRBV11-1 to TRBJ2-7; D is possibly TRBD2 (6 bases). V gave up 8 bases and J gave up 12 bases, with 20 bases separating them. Germline CDR1 SGHAT, CDR2 FQDESV (reference sequence). The CDR3 loop spans 12 amino acids. DNA of the CDR3: TGTGCCAGCTCTACTTCAGTTCCGGGACTGTACGTC. Amino acids: CASSTSVPGLYV.